Included here is one T cell receptor beta chain sequence, with context. Using immunoSEQ multiplex PCR, the repertoire was profiled, and TCRdb retains in-frame clones only, with some absent. Of about 160,000 clones listed, about nine tenths are singletons. J gave up 2 bases and V 3 bases, and 3 bases lay outside the gene matches. CDR3 length: 16 residues. Per germline, CDR1 MDHEN and CDR2 SYDVKM. The data originate from a study of T cell responses to AZD1222 COVID-19 vaccine. This chain connects TRBV28 to TRBJ2-5, with 13 bases that match TRBD2. The sequence came from an adult in good health. Sample: peripheral blood, taken on day 0 of AZD1222 vaccination. CDR3 protein: CASSLGTSGAQETQYF. As DNA, the CDR3 is TGTGCCAGCAGTTTGGGGACTAGCGGGGCTCAAGAGACCCAGTACTTC.